This passage covers 5 T cell receptor beta chains from one sample sequenced in a study of cytomegalovirus exposure and HLA in healthy donors (dated by TCRdb to 2017 to 2019). The protocol used for the library was the immunoSEQ multiplex PCR assay. The multiplex PCR relied on a mix of 60 forward primers for TCR Vbeta segments and 13 reverse primers for TCR Jbeta segments. In its TCRdb copy, this immuneACCESS table keeps in-frame sequences only and misses some clones. Where compared with another copy, unresolved V genes explain less than half of these, and the others have no known cause. The sample yields 150,000 to 200,000 clones; 75% to 85% were counted once. Roughly 7% of the sample comes from the top ten. The specimen was PBMCs. The receptors originated from a male donor in good health and CMV-seropositive.

The chain recombines TRBV7-3 with TRBJ1-6; D ambiguous. CDR3 length: 15 residues. V lost 2 bases and J lost 10, with 15 bases in between. The germline V gene encodes CDR1 SGHTA and CDR2 FQGTGA. The CDR3 nucleotides are TGTGCCAGCAGCTTAGGTTCGGGGTCAAGATCACCCCTCCACTTT. Translation gives CASSLGSGSRSPLHF.

In nucleotides, the CDR3 is TGTGCCAGCAGTGAAGGAGCAGGGGCGGTGAGCAATCAGCCCCAGCATTTT. Translation gives CASSEGAGAVSNQPQHF. This sequence joins TRBV6-1 and TRBJ1-5; a possible D gene is TRBD1 (6 bases). CDR1 MNHNS and CDR2 SASEGT come from the germline V gene. The CDR3 contains 17 residues. V was trimmed by 1 base and J by 1 base, leaving 14 bases between them.

J is TRBJ2-7 and V is TRBV5-6, with D possibly matching TRBD1 (6 bases). CDR1 and CDR2 from the germline V gene are SGHDT and YYEEEE. The CDR3 contains 17 residues. Trimming pared 0 bases from V and 0 bases from J, leaving 16 bases between. The CDR3 is CASSLAMGARSSYEQYF. CDR3 nucleotides: TGTGCCAGCAGCTTGGCGATGGGGGCGCGGAGCTCCTACGAGCAGTACTTC.

V gene TRBV18 combines with J gene TRBJ1-6; D ambiguous. CDR3 length: 15 residues. The V gene's germline CDR1 is KGHSH and CDR2 LQKENI. Trimming removed 3 bases from V and 9 bases from J, with 15 bases in between. The CDR3 region is CASSPPGIVGSPLHF. Written as DNA, the CDR3 is TGTGCCAGCTCACCCCCCGGGATCGTAGGTTCACCCCTCCACTTT. The full variable domain, its missing parts supplied by reference TRBV18 and TRBJ1-6, is NAGVMQNPRHLVRRRGQEARLRCSPMKGHSHVYWYRQLPEEGLKFMVYLQKENIIDESGMPKERFSAEFPKEGPSILRIQQVVRGDSAAYFCASSPPGIVGSPLHFGNGTRLTVT.

This clone was observed a handful of times. The V and J genes are TRBV7-8 and TRBJ2-5, with a tentative D call TRBD2 (5 bases). With 3 bases removed from V and 5 bases from J, the gap between germline ends came to 16 bases. Germline lookup yields CDR1 SGHVS and CDR2 FQNEAQ. The CDR3 extends over 15 amino acids. The DNA for the CDR3 is TGTGCCAGCAGCTTTAGGACTTTCCTTAGGGAGACCCAGTACTTC. Encoded protein: CASSFRTFLRETQYF.